Each of the 3 T cell receptor beta chains below was sequenced from the same sample in a study of blood T cell repertoires in COVID-19. TCRdb's table, derived via immunoSEQ multiplex PCR, lists solely in-frame clones and lacks some. The table lists under 150,000 clones, around 86% of them singletons, with 2% to 2.5% in the top ten. The sequencing input was peripheral blood. The receptors were sampled from a man between 45 and 60 years old with active COVID-19.

V is TRBV30 and J is TRBJ2-5, with TRBD1 identical over 11 bases. In germline, CDR1 is GTSNPN, CDR2 SVGIG (reference sequence). The CDR3 contains 14 residues. The V gene end was trimmed by 5 bases and the J gene end by 6 bases; junction bases not matched to a gene: 8. The CDR3 loop reads CAWDKGQGAKTQYF. CDR3 bases: TGTGCCTGGGACAAAGGACAGGGGGCAAAGACCCAGTACTTC. The whole variable domain, filled in from reference TRBV30 and TRBJ2-5, reads SQTIHQWPATLVQPVGSPLSLECTVEGTSNPNLYWYRQAAGRGLQLLFYSVGIGQISSEVPQNLSASRPQDRQFILSSKKLLLSDSGFYLCAWDKGQGAKTQYFGPGTRLLVL.

This chain connects TRBV7-2 to TRBJ2-7; TRBD1 aligns across 9 bases. The germline CDR1 and CDR2 sequences are SGHTA and FQGNSA. V gave up 0 bases and J gave up 4 bases; unmatched junction bases: 7. There are 16 residues in the CDR3. CDR3 nucleotides: TGTGCCAGCAGCTTAGCGCGAGGGACAGGGTCGTACGAGCAGTACTTC. Its protein product is CASSLARGTGSYEQYF.

This chain links TRBV6-5 with TRBJ1-6; the D gene is possibly TRBD1 (6 bases). V gave up 4 bases and J gave up 8 bases, with 12 bases separating them. The CDR3 totals 14 residues. CDR1 is MNHEY and CDR2 is SVGAGI in the germline V gene. The CDR3 here is CASSLTQGHSPLHF. Here the CDR3 DNA reads TGTGCCAGCAGTTTAACACAGGGACATTCACCCCTCCACTTT.